The clone carrying this TCR beta chain was counted a single time. The data were taken from a study of blood T cell repertoires in COVID-19. Libraries were prepared by immunoSEQ multiplex PCR; TCRdb keeps only in-frame clonotypes and omits some of them. The table includes around 260,000 clones, 91% detected once. V was pared by 3 bases and J by 3 bases, with 7 bases between. CDR3 length: 13 residues. The germline V gene encodes CDR1 SGDLS and CDR2 YYNGEE. Source material: peripheral blood. J is TRBJ1-5 and V is TRBV9, with D unclear. The TCR was taken from a young woman with COVID-19, enrolled during active disease. CDR3 coding DNA: TGTGCCAGCAGCGGAGGGTTCAATCAGCCCCAGCATTTT. Its protein product is CASSGGFNQPQHF.